These 3 T cell receptor beta chains came from one sample sequenced in a study of beta chain features in type 1 diabetes. These receptors lack a known antigen. Expressed TCRB transcripts were sequenced because the isolated RNA had all been reverse transcribed beforehand. The table came from immunoSEQ multiplex PCR; TCRdb's copy has only in-frame clones and leaves some out. The table lists roughly 240,000 clones, approximately 25% of them singletons. Regarding the study as a whole: Shortening that was moderate but significant affected the TCRB CDR3s of Type 1 diabetes patients in all four CD4+ subsets.

Sequencing was done on a sample of naive CD4+ T cells from blood. The receptors originated from a woman in her thirties with type 1 diabetes.

Concerning this clone: At one end, the junction sequence differs from germline, possibly due to a read error. The chain combines TRBV4-1 with TRBJ2-5, with D hard to call. Germline assignment: CDR1 MGHRA and CDR2 YSYEKL. This CDR3 comprises 13 residues. The CDR3 coding sequence is TGCGCCAGCAGTCAAGACCCGGGAGAGACCCAGTACTTC. Translated, it gives CASSQDPGETQYF.

In this sample, this clone turned up a few times. J is TRBJ2-6 and V is TRBV29-1; 8 positions agree with TRBD1. Per the germline V gene, CDR1 is SQVTM and CDR2 is ANQGSEA. This CDR3 has 14 residues. Trimming removed 6 bases from V and 0 bases from J; junction bases left unmatched: 1. CDR3 in DNA: TGCAGCGTCACAGGGGGCTCTGGGGCCAACGTCCTGACTTTC. Protein sequence: CSVTGGSGANVLTF.

This clone has more than one count but fewer than ten. The chain is built from TRBV5-1 and TRBJ2-7; 7 bases are shared with TRBD2. J lost 6 bases, V lost 4 bases, and 10 bases had no gene match. This CDR3 comprises 14 residues. Germline CDR1 reads SGHRS; CDR2 reads YFSETQ. In nucleotides, the CDR3 is TGCGCCAGCAGCGGAGCGGGATCTCCCGTCGAGCAGTACTTC. Protein: CASSGAGSPVEQYF.